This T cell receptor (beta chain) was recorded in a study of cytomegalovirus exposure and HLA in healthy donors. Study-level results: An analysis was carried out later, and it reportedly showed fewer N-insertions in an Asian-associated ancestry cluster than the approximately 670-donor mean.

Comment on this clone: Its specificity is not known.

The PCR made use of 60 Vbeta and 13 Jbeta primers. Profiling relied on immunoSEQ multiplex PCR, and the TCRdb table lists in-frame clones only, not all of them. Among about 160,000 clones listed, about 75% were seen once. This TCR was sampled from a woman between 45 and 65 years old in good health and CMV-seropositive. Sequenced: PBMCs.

The CDR3 protein is CASSTGQGTADTQYF. In DNA form, the CDR3 reads TGTGCCAGCAGCACCGGACAGGGGACCGCAGATACGCAGTATTTT. The gene calls are TRBV5-4 and TRBJ2-3, with 9 bases aligning to TRBD1. Germline CDR1 reads SGHNT; CDR2 reads YYREEE (reference sequence). The CDR3 extends over 15 amino acids. Losses at the gene ends were 4 bases for V and 4 bases for J; bases not matched to a gene: 7.